A single sample is the source of the 20 T cell receptor beta chains below, sequenced in a study of early T cells in non-severe SARS-CoV-2 infection. TCRdb used MiXCR to reprocess the 5' RACE reads, holding one entry per CDR3 protein. The sample consists of about 35,000 distinct CDR3 sequences, approximately 4.4% of them appearing once. Material: whole blood. The receptor set was obtained from an adult who was a healthcare worker with PCR-confirmed SARS-CoV-2 infection or an uninfected control (not recorded which).

This clonotype has only a few counts. The genes are TRBV5-5 and TRBJ2-3; no clear D. The germline V gene has CDR1 SGHKS and CDR2 YYEKEE (reference sequence). V was trimmed by 4 bases and J by 1 base, leaving 10 bases between them. The CDR3 spans 14 residues. The CDR3 DNA follows: TGTGCCAGCAGCCAACGGGTAGGCACAGATACGCAGTATTTT. This codes for CASSQRVGTDTQYF.

This clonotype was detected many times. The rearrangement links TRBV10-1 to TRBJ1-3; unclear D gene. This CDR3 is built from 13 residues. With 5 bases removed from V and 0 bases from J, the gap between germline ends came to 5 bases. The germline V gene encodes CDR1 WNHNN and CDR2 SYGVQD (reference sequence). For the CDR3, the DNA is TGCGCCAGCAGTACCACCTCTGGAAACACCATATATTTT. As protein: CASSTTSGNTIYF.

This clonotype was picked up a small number of times. The genes are TRBV7-3 and TRBJ1-6; no firm D call. The germline V and J ends were trimmed by 2 bases and 0 bases, with 5 bases remaining between them. Germline-derived CDR1 and CDR2 are SGHTA and FQGTGA. The CDR3 contains 15 residues. In DNA form, the CDR3 reads TGTGCCAGCAGCTTAGGGCCCTCCTATAATTCACCCCTCCACTTT. Residues: CASSLGPSYNSPLHF.

This clonotype appeared a few times. This chain links TRBV7-8 with TRBJ2-2, with 11 nucleotides matching TRBD1. The CDR3 has 16 residues. Unmatched junction bases numbered 10, after V lost 7 bases and J lost 6 bases. CDR1 and CDR2 (germline): SGHVS, FQNEAQ. The CDR3 nucleotides are TGTGCCAGCACCTCCCAGGGACAGGGGGTGGCCGGGGAGCTGTTTTTT. This gives the protein CASTSQGQGVAGELFF.

This clonotype was seen repeatedly, ten times or more. One end of the junction does not line up with germline, which may come from a read error. This chain joins TRBV4-1 and TRBJ1-1; D is unresolved. Germline CDR1 MGHRA, CDR2 YSYEKL. The CDR3 runs 11 residues. The CDR3, as DNA: TGCGCCAGCAGCCAAGACGTTAAAGTCAACTTT. Translated, it gives CASSQDVKVNF.

This clonotype is judged medium-sized. The chain couples TRBV12-5 to TRBJ2-1; no clear D. V was cut by 2 bases and J by 8 bases, with 4 bases left in between. This CDR3 is 11 amino acids long. Germline values: CDR1 LGHNT, CDR2 FRNRAP. The chain's CDR3 is CASGLRDEQFF. Here the CDR3 DNA reads TGTGCTAGTGGTTTGAGGGATGAGCAGTTCTTC.

This clonotype was seen many times. This chain joins TRBV4-1 and TRBJ2-1; 11 bases are a match to TRBD2. This CDR3 contains 16 residues. Germline CDR1 MGHRA, CDR2 YSYEKL. V shed 4 bases and J 7 bases; nucleotides not matched to a gene: 9. CDR3 protein: CASSRSGGATGNEQFF. The DNA of the CDR3 is TGCGCCAGCAGCCGTAGCGGGGGGGCGACGGGGAATGAGCAGTTCTTC.

This clonotype has at least ten counts. This chain connects TRBV7-9 to TRBJ2-1; D call uncertain. The length of the CDR3 is 11 residues. Trimming removed 2 bases from V and 9 bases from J, with 5 bases in between. The germline CDR1 and CDR2 sequences are SEHNR and FQNEAQ (reference sequence). The CDR3 sequence: CASSLSGEQFF. CDR3 nucleotide sequence: TGTGCCAGCAGCTTATCCGGTGAGCAGTTCTTC.

This clonotype appeared many times. In nucleotides, the CDR3 is TGTGCCAGCAGCTCCAGGGACTTTCGCCCACGAGATACGCAGTATTTT. This codes for CASSSRDFRPRDTQYF. This chain uses TRBV13 with TRBJ2-3; the D gene is possibly TRBD2 (6 bases). Trimming pared 4 bases from V and 5 bases from J, leaving 19 bases between. Germline CDR1 and CDR2: PRHDT and FYEKMQ (reference sequence). The CDR3 length is 16 residues.

In its sample, this clonotype was seen many times. This sequence joins TRBV3-1 and TRBJ1-1; D remains unclear. V lost 0 bases and J 7 bases, leaving 3 bases between the germline ends. Germline CDR1 is LGHDT and CDR2 is YNNKEL (reference sequence). CDR3 size: 11 residues. DNA of the CDR3: TGTGCCAGCAGCCAAGAGGTTGAAGCTTTCTTT. It codes for CASSQEVEAFF.

This clonotype was recorded a few times. CDR3 in DNA: TGTGCCAGCAGCAGGACTAGCAGTCACCCCGAGCAGTACTTC. It translates to CASSRTSSHPEQYF. The chain links TRBV5-5 to TRBJ2-7; 8 positions agree with TRBD2. The germline V gene has CDR1 SGHKS and CDR2 YYEKEE (reference sequence). After removal of 4 bases from V and 6 bases from J, the junction contained 9 bases not matched to a gene. The CDR3 loop spans 14 amino acids.

This clonotype was detected ten times or more. The rearrangement uses TRBV12-3 or TRBV12-4 and TRBJ2-1; D could derive from TRBD1 or TRBD2 (6 bases each). The CDR3 contains 15 residues. The V and J ends lost 10 bases and 2 bases respectively, with 18 bases between them. CDR3 loop: CATSGEGGTYNEQFF. CDR3 coding DNA: TGTGCCACCTCCGGAGAGGGGGGCACCTACAATGAGCAGTTCTTC.

This chain uses TRBV6-1 with TRBJ1-6; a possible D gene is TRBD1 (6 bases). CDR3 length equals 13 residues. V was pared by 11 bases and J by 8 bases, with 16 bases between. Germline lookup yields CDR1 MNHNS and CDR2 SASEGT. CDR3 residues: CAGQTGVYSPLHF. In DNA form, the CDR3 reads TGTGCCGGCCAGACAGGAGTATATTCACCCCTCCACTTT.

In its sample, this clonotype was seen many times. This sequence joins TRBV11-2 and TRBJ1-1; 8 bases are a match to TRBD1. J lost 0 bases, V lost 2 bases, and 2 bases had no gene match. This CDR3 spans 15 amino acids. Germline V lookup: CDR1 SGHAT, CDR2 FQNNGV. The CDR3 DNA sequence: TGTGCCAGCAGCTTAATGGGACAGGTGAACACTGAAGCTTTCTTT. Protein sequence: CASSLMGQVNTEAFF. The full variable domain, rest sourced from reference TRBV11-2 and TRBJ1-1, is EAGVAQSPRYKIIEKRQSVAFWCNPISGHATLYWYQQILGQGPKLLIQFQNNGVVDDSQLPKDRFSAERLKGVDSTLKIQPAKLEDSAVYLCASSLMGQVNTEAFFGQGTRLTVV.

This clonotype was observed at least ten times. V and J are TRBV9 and TRBJ2-1; 10 positions match TRBD2. The CDR3 is 16 residues long. Germline V gene lookup returns CDR1 SGDLS and CDR2 YYNGEE. V shed 3 bases, J shed 6 bases, and the junction held 9 bases outside the gene matches. The CDR3 region has the DNA TGTGCCAGCAGCGCACCGGGACTAGCGATTTTCAATGAGCAGTTCTTC. Translated: CASSAPGLAIFNEQFF.

Many counts were recorded for this clonotype. The chain links TRBV28 to TRBJ2-2; D gene uncertain. The CDR3 covers 15 residues. The V end lost 6 bases, the J end lost 2 bases, and 13 bases lay between the germline ends. From germline, CDR1 is MDHEN and CDR2 SYDVKM. The CDR3 loop is CASRGGYYNTGELFF. Written as DNA, the CDR3 is TGTGCCAGCAGAGGCGGTTACTATAACACCGGGGAGCTGTTTTTT.

The table lists this clonotype with a few counts. This chain links TRBV2 with TRBJ2-1, with 15 bases lining up with TRBD2. The germline gives CDR1 SNHLY, CDR2 FYNNEI. The CDR3 consists of 16 residues. V shed 5 bases, J shed 8 bases, and the junction held 7 bases outside the gene matches. CDR3 DNA: TGTGCCAGCAGTCCTGGACTAGCGGGGGGGCTAGATGAGCAGTTCTTC. This sequence encodes CASSPGLAGGLDEQFF.

In its sample, this clonotype was seen many times. The chain has TRBV9 and TRBJ2-3; D is uncertain. V was cut by 0 bases and J by 2 bases, with 16 bases left in between. Germline loops: CDR1 SGDLS, CDR2 YYNGEE. There are 17 residues in the CDR3. Here the CDR3 DNA reads TGTGCCAGCAGCGTAGGTGGGGTCTTGTTGGACACAGATACGCAGTATTTT. This codes for CASSVGGVLLDTDTQYF.

In this sample, this clonotype turned up many times. The chain employs TRBV5-6 and TRBJ1-3; no clear D gene. The CDR3 totals 14 residues. The germline gives CDR1 SGHDT, CDR2 YYEEEE. The germline V and J ends were trimmed by 0 bases and 1 base, with 5 bases remaining between them. The CDR3: CASSLGDSGNTIYF. The CDR3 nucleotides are TGTGCCAGCAGCTTGGGAGATTCTGGAAACACCATATATTTT.

This clonotype was recorded many times. The rearrangement uses TRBV28 and TRBJ1-5; a possible D gene is TRBD1 (6 bases). Germline-derived CDR1 and CDR2 are MDHEN and SYDVKM. The CDR3 totals 18 residues. V gave up 7 bases and J gave up 0 bases, with 22 bases separating them. The CDR3 DNA reads TGTGCCAGCATAGGGTGGGCAGGGGCGGTTAATAGCAATCAGCCCCAGCATTTT. Protein sequence: CASIGWAGAVNSNQPQHF.